This TCR beta chain was sequenced for a study of radiation and T cells in renal cell carcinoma. As for the study in general: Nephrectomy followed 15 Gy stereotactic body radiation by 4 weeks.

The time point is: baseline pretreatment blood. The treatment: 15 Gy SBRT to primary tumor, nephrectomy 4 weeks later. Serial blood draws occurred at baseline and 2 and 4 weeks post-SBRT. The data were produced by immunoSEQ multiplex PCR, yet TCRdb's version contains in-frame clones alone and is incomplete. The sample consists of about 49,000 clones, 65% to 90% of them appearing once. This CDR3 is 15 amino acids long. J gave up 5 bases and V 3 bases, and 9 bases lay outside the gene matches. Germline values: CDR1 LNHDA, CDR2 SQIVND (reference sequence). As to this clone: Its antigen is still unknown.

Study conclusions and caveats: From baseline, blood top tumor clonotypes peaked at 2 weeks post-radiation.

The V call is TRBV19, the J call TRBJ2-5, with 7 bases fitting TRBD2. This TCR derives from a woman in her seventies with renal cell carcinoma. Here the sequenced sample was blood, taken from a patient whose treatment included radiotherapy and nephrectomy. In nucleotides, the CDR3 is TGTGCCAGTAGTATTGGGGCGGGAGTTAGCGAGACCCAGTACTTC. Its protein product is CASSIGAGVSETQYF.